This section outlines one TCR beta chain sequence together with its context. This CDR3 comprises 14 residues. Assay used: immunoSEQ multiplex PCR; TCRdb lists only in-frame clones, some missing. The sample includes 250,000 to 300,000 clones, roughly 88% of them seen just once. The data are from a study of blood T cell repertoires in COVID-19. Study background: Acute and convalescent COVID-19 specimens originated in the United States, Italy and Spain.

The sequence was obtained from a young woman who had recovered from COVID-19. The chain uses TRBV21-1 and TRBJ1-1. TRBV21-1 is deemed a pseudogene. Sequencing was performed on PBMCs or T cells enriched from blood (not recorded which). The CDR3 DNA is TGTGCCAGCAGGGAGGGGAGTAGAGACACTGAAGCTTTCTTT. It encodes CASREGSRDTEAFF.